The next 28 T cell receptor beta chains were all read from a single sample in a study of OX40 agonist ivuxolimab in advanced cancers. Using immunoSEQ multiplex PCR, the repertoire was profiled, and TCRdb retains in-frame clones only, with some absent. The sample includes 55,000 to 80,000 clones, more than 85% seen only once; the top ten take approximately 0.99%. The sample here was CD4+ or CD8+ T cells sorted from blood, taken in a trial of the OX40 agonist ivuxolimab. The receptors were gathered from an adult with an advanced solid tumor such as melanoma, head and neck, liver or kidney cancer.

The chain couples TRBV19 to TRBJ2-7; possible D gene TRBD1, 5 bases. V gave up 5 bases and J gave up 2 bases, with 13 bases separating them. The CDR3 covers 14 residues. The V gene's germline CDR1 is LNHDA and CDR2 SQIVND (reference sequence). In DNA, the CDR3 is TGTGCCAGTAGTCCCTTGACAGACACCTACGAGCAGTACTTC. Its protein product is CASSPLTDTYEQYF.

This clone has more than one count but fewer than ten. The chain uses TRBV27 and TRBJ1-2; tentatively, D is TRBD1 (5 bases). CDR1 MNHEY and CDR2 SMNVEV come from the germline V gene (reference sequence). V lost 0 bases, J lost 4 bases, and 15 bases lay in between. The CDR3 is 16 amino acids. The CDR3: CASSLSIRGGIYGYTF. CDR3 bases: TGTGCCAGCAGTTTATCGATCCGGGGGGGAATCTATGGCTACACCTTC.

The chain recombines TRBV28 with TRBJ2-5; either TRBD1 or TRBD2 may supply D (5 bases each). The germline V gene has CDR1 MDHEN and CDR2 SYDVKM. With 6 bases removed from V and 5 bases from J, the gap between germline ends came to 16 bases. This CDR3 region has 14 residues. The CDR3 DNA reads TGTGCCAGCAGCCGACCGACAGCGGCGGAGACCCAGTACTTC. Encoded protein: CASSRPTAAETQYF.

This clone was observed a handful of times. This rearrangement joins TRBV5-5 to TRBJ2-7; a weak D match, TRBD2 (6 bases). The germline V and J ends were trimmed by 4 bases and 4 bases, with 27 bases remaining between them. CDR1 SGHKS and CDR2 YYEKEE come from the germline V gene (reference sequence). This CDR3 comprises 18 residues. Here the CDR3 reads CASSKSGLVESFAYEQYF. The CDR3 nucleotides read TGTGCCAGCAGCAAAAGCGGGCTAGTGGAGTCCTTTGCGTACGAGCAGTACTTC.

In DNA, the CDR3 is TGTGCCAGCAGCTTAGCGACTAGCGGAGGGATGGAGACCCAGTACTTC. It is translated as CASSLATSGGMETQYF. The rearrangement joins TRBV7-2 to TRBJ2-5, with 9 bases identical to TRBD2. The CDR3 totals 16 residues. Germline CDR1 SGHTA, CDR2 FQGNSA. J gave up 5 bases and V 0 bases, and 7 bases lay outside the gene matches.

This chain joins TRBV5-1 and TRBJ2-1; 10 bases match TRBD2. The ends lost 2 bases at V and 0 bases at J; junction bases unmatched: 2. CDR3 length equals 16 residues. Germline lookup yields CDR1 SGHRS and CDR2 YFSETQ. The CDR3 here is CASSFSGRSSYNEQFF. The DNA for the CDR3 is TGCGCCAGCAGCTTTAGCGGGAGGTCCTCCTACAATGAGCAGTTCTTC.

The V and J genes are TRBV7-2 and TRBJ1-2; tentatively, D is TRBD1 (5 bases). This CDR3 contains 16 residues. Germline values: CDR1 SGHTA, CDR2 FQGNSA. V lost 5 bases, J lost 4 bases, and 20 bases lay in between. The CDR3 coding sequence is TGTGCCAGCAGCCCGCAATTGCAGGGAGGACCCTATGGCTACACCTTC. This codes for CASSPQLQGGPYGYTF.

This chain uses TRBV5-1 with TRBJ2-5; 10 nucleotides agree with TRBD2. The germline gives CDR1 SGHRS, CDR2 YFSETQ. V trimming: 3 bases; J trimming: 5 bases; junction bases outside the gene matches: 7. This CDR3 comprises 15 residues. The chain's CDR3 is CASSWSGRASETQYF. The CDR3 bases are TGCGCCAGCAGCTGGAGCGGGAGGGCCTCGGAGACCCAGTACTTC. Variable domain in full (rest from reference TRBV5-1 and TRBJ2-5): KAGVTQTPRYLIKTRGQQVTLSCSPISGHRSVSWYQQTPGQGLQFLFEYFSETQRNKGNFPGRFSGRQFSNSRSEMNVSTLELGDSALYLCASSWSGRASETQYFGPGTRLLVL.

V gene TRBV5-1 combines with J gene TRBJ1-1, with D possibly being TRBD1 (5 bases). This CDR3 region has 14 residues. The V gene lost 0 bases and the J gene lost 4 bases, with 10 bases spanning the gap. Germline CDR1 SGHRS, CDR2 YFSETQ. The CDR3 reads CASSLVDGGTEAFF. The CDR3, as DNA: TGCGCCAGCAGCTTGGTAGACGGGGGCACTGAAGCTTTCTTT.

The genes are TRBV4-2 and TRBJ2-3, with 12 bases aligning to TRBD2. The V and J ends lost 0 bases and 4 bases, in that order; junction bases with no gene match: 8. Looked up from germline, CDR1 is LGHNA and CDR2 is YNFKEQ. The CDR3 is 18 residues long. CDR3: CASSQEWTSGKRADTQYF. CDR3 bases: TGTGCCAGCAGCCAAGAATGGACTAGCGGGAAAAGGGCAGATACGCAGTATTTT.

The gene calls are TRBV5-1 and TRBJ1-4; a possible D gene is TRBD1 (6 bases). Trimming shortened V by 3 bases and J by 5 bases, and 11 bases separated the two germline ends. This CDR3 is built from 14 residues. Germline V gene sequence: CDR1 SGHRS, CDR2 YFSETQ. The CDR3 is CASSSGQTNEKLFF. DNA for the CDR3: TGCGCCAGCAGCTCCGGACAGACAAATGAAAAACTGTTTTTT.

This clone has more than one count but fewer than ten. The chain carries TRBV7-3 and TRBJ1-1; the match to TRBD1 covers 8 bases. Germline V gene sequence: CDR1 SGHTA, CDR2 FQGTGA. The CDR3 is made up of 14 amino acids. Germline trimming cut 4 bases from V and 1 base from J; bases unmatched to any gene: 2. This CDR3 is CASSSGTGNTEAFF. CDR3 sequence (DNA): TGTGCCAGCAGCTCCGGGACAGGGAACACTGAAGCTTTCTTT.

The chain carries TRBV7-3 and TRBJ2-7; D remains ambiguous. The length of the CDR3 is 13 residues. V lost 3 bases, J lost 2 bases, and 8 bases lay in between. Germline lookup yields CDR1 SGHTA and CDR2 FQGTGA. CDR3 in DNA: TGTGCCAGCAGCTTTAGCTCGCCCTACGAGCAGTACTTC. It specifies CASSFSSPYEQYF.

The rearrangement joins TRBV28 to TRBJ1-2; no clear D. Per the germline V gene, CDR1 is MDHEN and CDR2 is SYDVKM. The CDR3 runs 13 residues. V dropped 5 bases and J dropped 8 bases, with 15 bases sitting between them. The CDR3, as DNA: TGTGCCAGCAGTCCCCTTGACTCAGAGGGCTACACCTTC. The encoded protein is CASSPLDSEGYTF.

The chain employs TRBV7-3 and TRBJ2-1; 8 bases agree with TRBD2. The CDR3 consists of 14 residues. Germline V lookup: CDR1 SGHTA, CDR2 FQGTGA. V lost 4 bases to trimming and J lost 9 bases; unmatched junction nucleotides: 8. The CDR3 loop is CASSSGRANTEQFF. DNA for the CDR3: TGTGCCAGCAGCTCCGGGAGGGCCAACACTGAGCAGTTCTTC.

The chain employs TRBV11-2 and TRBJ2-1; TRBD2 matches 8 bases. Germline CDR1 SGHAT, CDR2 FQNNGV. The CDR3 length is 14 residues. The trim removed 5 bases at V and 6 bases at J, leaving 6 bases unmatched. The CDR3 region is CASSPRTSLNEQFF. The CDR3 DNA sequence: TGTGCCAGCAGCCCTAGGACTAGCCTCAATGAGCAGTTCTTC.

The chain has TRBV4-3 and TRBJ2-1; D is ambiguous. Germline V gene lookup returns CDR1 LGHNA and CDR2 YSLEER. The CDR3 runs to 15 residues. Trimming pared 0 bases from V and 2 bases from J, leaving 8 bases between. CDR3 in amino acids: CASSQESVTYNEQFF. In DNA, the CDR3 is TGCGCCAGCAGCCAAGAGAGCGTAACCTACAATGAGCAGTTCTTC.

This rearrangement joins TRBV23-1 to TRBJ1-5, with no clear D. TRBV23-1 is an ORF, and what it does is uncertain. Trimming took 6 bases from V and 10 from J, leaving 4 bases between them. The CDR3 totals 9 residues. The DNA for the CDR3 is TGCGCCAGCAGGGGACCCCAGCATTTT. Translation: CASRGPQHF.

The V call is TRBV29-1, the J call TRBJ2-3; unclear D gene. The CDR3 consists of 14 residues. The ends were cut back, 4 bases at V and 0 bases at J, with 11 bases in the middle. Per germline, CDR1 SQVTM and CDR2 ANQGSEA. The CDR3 sequence is CSVVLRHSTDTQYF. In DNA form, the CDR3 reads TGCAGCGTTGTATTGCGTCATAGCACAGATACGCAGTATTTT.

The chain is built from TRBV7-3 and TRBJ1-3, with D maybe TRBD1 (5 bases). Germline V gene lookup returns CDR1 SGHTA and CDR2 FQGTGA. The CDR3 spans 15 residues. V shed 1 base and J shed 5 bases, with 12 bases lying between them. CDR3 sequence reads: CASSLRGDGRNTIYF. CDR3 nucleotide sequence: TGTGCCAGCAGCTTAAGGGGCGATGGTAGAAACACCATATATTTT.

The genes are TRBV16 and TRBJ2-7; D ambiguous. CDR1 and CDR2 (germline): KGHSY, FQNENV. V was shortened by 2 bases and J by 9 bases, with 11 bases between the two germline ends. This CDR3 is built from 12 residues. The CDR3 loop is CASSQAVQPQYF. CDR3 sequence (DNA): TGTGCCAGCAGCCAAGCAGTCCAACCGCAGTACTTC.

V and J are TRBV18 and TRBJ2-3; a possible D gene is TRBD1 (7 bases). The CDR3 spans 16 residues. CDR1 and CDR2 (germline): KGHSH, LQKENI. Trimming removed 4 bases from V and 3 bases from J, with 17 bases in between. DNA of the CDR3: TGTGCCAGCTCACGCGGGACAGTGAGTCGGACAGATACGCAGTATTTT. Amino acid sequence: CASSRGTVSRTDTQYF. The full variable domain, in which reference TRBV18 and TRBJ2-3 provide the parts outside the CDR3, is NAGVMQNPRHLVRRRGQEARLRCSPMKGHSHVYWYRQLPEEGLKFMVYLQKENIIDESGMPKERFSAEFPKEGPSILRIQQVVRGDSAAYFCASSRGTVSRTDTQYFGPGTRLTVL.

As to this clone: Compared with germline, one end of the junction differs, possibly owing to a read error. The genes are TRBV7-2 and TRBJ2-3; TRBD2 might be the D (5 bases). Germline V gene data show CDR1 as SGHTA and CDR2 as FQGNSA. The CDR3 consists of 15 residues. The DNA for the CDR3 is TGTGCCAACAGCTTAGTTGGTAGCGTAGCAGATACGCAGTATTTT. Protein sequence: CANSLVGSVADTQYF. Looking up the rest from reference TRBV7-2 and TRBJ2-3 gives the full variable domain: GAGVSQSPSNKVTEKGKDVELRCDPISGHTALYWYRQSLGQGLEFLIYFQGNSAPDKSGLPSDRFSAERTGGSVSTLTIQRTQQEDSAVYLCANSLVGSVADTQYFGPGTRLTVL.

This rearrangement joins TRBV28 to TRBJ2-7; 13 bases are shared with TRBD2. The CDR3 covers 15 residues. Germline V CDR1 and CDR2: MDHEN, SYDVKM. V dropped 2 bases and J dropped 6; count of bases not matched to a gene: 4. The DNA of the CDR3 is TGTGCCAGCAGTTTACCCCGGACTAGCGGGGGCGAGCAGTACTTC. Its translation is CASSLPRTSGGEQYF.

The gene calls are TRBV29-1 and TRBJ1-1, with D possibly TRBD1 on 6 matching bases. Germline CDR1 SQVTM, CDR2 ANQGSEA. V was cut by 0 bases and J by 1 base, with 12 bases left in between. The CDR3 contains 15 residues. The CDR3 is CSVEESGTPNTEAFF. Here the CDR3 DNA reads TGCAGCGTTGAAGAATCCGGGACACCGAACACTGAAGCTTTCTTT.

This chain joins TRBV9 and TRBJ2-7; TRBD1 matches at 7 bases. V lost 1 base and J lost 1; bases outside the gene matches: 5. CDR1 is SGDLS, CDR2 YYNGEE, per germline. This CDR3 region has 15 residues. The DNA of the CDR3 is TGTGCCAGCAGCGTAACAGGGGAACTTTCCTACGAGCAGTACTTC. Translating it yields CASSVTGELSYEQYF.

V gene TRBV5-8 combines with J gene TRBJ1-4; D gene ambiguous. CDR1 is SGHTS, CDR2 YDEGEE, per germline. The CDR3 runs 12 residues. V was clipped by 4 bases and J by 8 bases, with 9 bases between them. The CDR3 is CASSQDGEKLFF. CDR3 nucleotides: TGTGCCAGCAGCCAGGACGGGGAAAAACTGTTTTTT.

DNA of the CDR3: TGTGCCAGCAGCTTAGAGGAGGGGAATCAGCCCCAGCATTTT. Its protein product is CASSLEEGNQPQHF. The chain employs TRBV7-2 and TRBJ1-5, with a tentative D call TRBD1 (5 bases). This CDR3 is 14 amino acids long. Germline assignment: CDR1 SGHTA and CDR2 FQGNSA. V dropped 1 base and J dropped 4 bases, with 8 bases sitting between them.